One and the same sample provided the 21 T cell receptor beta chains below, sequenced in a study of T cell changes during pregnancy in multiple sclerosis. Profiling relied on immunoSEQ multiplex PCR, and the TCRdb table lists in-frame clones only, not all of them. The table lists about 68,000 clones, 90% of them singletons. Sequences were derived from peripheral blood, sampled in the third trimester of pregnancy. The receptors here all came from a female donor with multiple sclerosis, enrolled in a pregnancy study.

The rearrangement links TRBV12-5 to TRBJ2-4; 9 bases align to TRBD1. CDR1 LGHNT and CDR2 FRNRAP come from the germline V gene. V was pared by 1 base and J by 6 bases, with 1 base of the junction left unmatched. This CDR3 spans 14 amino acids. This CDR3 is CASGLGQGVNIQYF. The CDR3 region has the DNA TGTGCTAGTGGTTTGGGACAGGGGGTAAACATTCAGTACTTC.

This chain joins TRBV2 and TRBJ1-3, with D perhaps matching TRBD1 (5 bases). The V gene's germline CDR1 is SNHLY and CDR2 FYNNEI. CDR3 length: 13 amino acids. Deletions cut 7 bases from V and 4 bases from J, with 11 bases between. The chain's CDR3 is CASTRADGNTIYF. CDR3 sequence (DNA): TGTGCCAGCACCAGGGCGGACGGAAACACCATATATTTT.

This rearrangement joins TRBV7-9 to TRBJ2-7, with TRBD1 matching over 8 bases. J was trimmed by 2 bases and V by 3 bases; bases with no gene match: 9. This CDR3 comprises 16 residues. CDR1 and CDR2 from the germline V gene are SEHNR and FQNEAQ (reference sequence). Here the CDR3 reads CASSLTDRVYTYEQYF. The CDR3, as DNA: TGTGCCAGCAGCTTGACGGACAGGGTCTATACCTACGAGCAGTACTTC.

The gene calls are TRBV10-3 and TRBJ2-7; maybe TRBD2 (6 bases). Germline V lookup: CDR1 ENHRY, CDR2 SYGVKD. Deletions cut 9 bases from V and 2 bases from J, with 14 bases between. This CDR3 has 13 residues. DNA for the CDR3: TGTGCCATTAAGGCGGGAATCACCTACGAGCAGTACTTC. The encoded protein is CAIKAGITYEQYF.

The chain links TRBV5-6 to TRBJ2-3; D is perhaps TRBD1 (6 bases). The V end lost 4 bases, the J end lost 0 bases, and 15 bases lay between the germline ends. This CDR3 spans 16 amino acids. Germline CDR1 reads SGHDT; CDR2 reads YYEEEE. CDR3 nucleotides: TGTGCCAGCAGCCATAGGACAGATCCTAGCACAGATACGCAGTATTTT. Amino acids: CASSHRTDPSTDTQYF.

The V gene is TRBV11-2, the J gene TRBJ2-2; 7 nucleotides line up with TRBD1. The junction had 8 bases not matched to a gene; V was cut back by 2 bases and J by 5 bases. CDR1 is SGHAT and CDR2 is FQNNGV in the germline V gene. The CDR3 spans 16 residues. The CDR3 loop reads CASSLKPSTGTGELFF. The CDR3, as DNA: TGTGCCAGCAGCTTAAAACCCTCGACAGGGACCGGGGAGCTGTTTTTT.

This clone was recorded a few times. J is TRBJ1-1 and V is TRBV11-1; no definite D call. The V and J ends lost 6 bases and 11 bases respectively, with 16 bases between them. Germline V CDR1 and CDR2: SGHAT, FQDESV (reference sequence). This CDR3 comprises 12 residues. CDR3 nucleotide sequence: TGTGCCAGCAGATCTGGAGGGTCGGGGGCTTTCTTT. This gives the protein CASRSGGSGAFF.

The V gene is TRBV10-3, the J gene TRBJ1-5; 8 bases are a match to TRBD1. V lost 6 bases and J lost 6; bases outside the gene matches: 10. The CDR3 extends over 15 amino acids. Per the germline V gene, CDR1 is ENHRY and CDR2 is SYGVKD. CDR3 nucleotide sequence: TGTGCCATCAGCCCCGGGACAGGTGCGGCTCAGCCCCAGCATTTT. It specifies CAISPGTGAAQPQHF.

The rearrangement links TRBV27 to TRBJ1-2; D is ambiguous. Trimming pared 8 bases from V and 4 bases from J, leaving 20 bases between. The CDR3 spans 15 residues. From germline, CDR1 is MNHEY and CDR2 SMNVEV (reference sequence). CDR3 DNA sequence: TGTGCCAGCGCCCGAGGGAACGGCGCGATCTATGGCTACACCTTC. Translation: CASARGNGAIYGYTF.

This clone was counted once. The gene calls are TRBV6-5 and TRBJ1-2, with TRBD1 matching 7 bases. This CDR3 region has 13 residues. From germline, CDR1 is MNHEY and CDR2 SVGAGI. The V gene end was trimmed by 6 bases and the J gene end by 5 bases; junction bases not matched to a gene: 6. The CDR3 DNA follows: TGTGCCAGCAGAGGGGACAGTCTATATGGCTACACCTTC. Its protein product is CASRGDSLYGYTF.

The chain is built from TRBV19 and TRBJ1-2; 7 nucleotides match TRBD1. This CDR3 is 14 amino acids long. J was trimmed by 2 bases and V by 10 bases; bases with no gene match: 10. Germline values: CDR1 LNHDA, CDR2 SQIVND (reference sequence). As DNA, the CDR3 is TGTGCCACCCTAGGGACAGCGAGAAACTATGGCTACACCTTC. Translating it yields CATLGTARNYGYTF.

This clone was counted once. The chain recombines TRBV7-9 with TRBJ2-2, with 10 bases identical to TRBD2. The germline V gene has CDR1 SEHNR and CDR2 FQNEAQ (reference sequence). The CDR3 is 16 residues long. The V segment lost 2 bases and the J segment 4 bases; nucleotides outside the gene matches: 4. The CDR3 nucleotides read TGTGCCAGCAGCTTATCAGCGGGGGGGCCCACCGGGGAGCTGTTTTTT. Translated, it gives CASSLSAGGPTGELFF.

The V gene is TRBV27, the J gene TRBJ2-5; 9 bases are a match to TRBD1. The CDR3 contains 16 residues. Germline V lookup: CDR1 MNHEY, CDR2 SMNVEV (reference sequence). V shed 5 bases and J 5 bases; nucleotides not matched to a gene: 12. Here the CDR3 DNA reads TGTGCCAGCAGTGTCCAAACCGGGACAGGGATGGAGACCCAGTACTTC. As protein: CASSVQTGTGMETQYF.

V and J are TRBV29-1 and TRBJ1-1, with D perhaps TRBD1 (6 bases). CDR3 length: 13 residues. Germline V gene sequence: CDR1 SQVTM, CDR2 ANQGSEA. Trimming removed 6 bases from V and 0 bases from J, with 11 bases in between. The CDR3 region has the DNA TGCAGCGTCGATACAGGGCTGAACACTGAAGCTTTCTTT. Translation gives CSVDTGLNTEAFF.

This chain uses TRBV5-1 with TRBJ1-3; 7 positions agree with TRBD1. Germline values: CDR1 SGHRS, CDR2 YFSETQ. V was clipped by 4 bases and J by 0 bases; unmatched bases: 4. CDR3 length: 15 residues. DNA for the CDR3: TGCGCCAGCAGCCTCGGACAGGCCTCTGGAAACACCATATATTTT. This translates into CASSLGQASGNTIYF. The complete variable domain, with remaining parts taken from reference TRBV5-1 and TRBJ1-3, reads KAGVTQTPRYLIKTRGQQVTLSCSPISGHRSVSWYQQTPGQGLQFLFEYFSETQRNKGNFPGRFSGRQFSNSRSEMNVSTLELGDSALYLCASSLGQASGNTIYFGEGSWLTVV.

On this clone: Other DNA sequences within the sample encode an identical CDR3. The rearrangement uses TRBV7-7 and TRBJ2-5; D might be TRBD2 (6 bases). The CDR3 totals 14 residues. V was trimmed by 0 bases and J by 2 bases, leaving 7 bases between them. Germline-derived CDR1 and CDR2 are SSHAT and FNYEAQ (reference sequence). The CDR3 region has the DNA TGTGCCAGCAGCTTAGCCGGGACTCAAGAGACCCAGTACTTC. Its translation is CASSLAGTQETQYF.

The rearrangement links TRBV27 to TRBJ2-7; tentatively, D is TRBD1 (7 bases). Per germline, CDR1 MNHEY and CDR2 SMNVEV (reference sequence). The CDR3 has 15 residues. Trimming pared 2 bases from V and 4 bases from J, leaving 15 bases between. The CDR3 region has the DNA TGTGCCAGCAGTTTAAGTCGCGGGACAGCTTACGAGCAGTACTTC. Its protein is CASSLSRGTAYEQYF.

The chain uses TRBV19 and TRBJ1-2; a weak D match, TRBD1 (6 bases). Germline V gives CDR1 LNHDA, CDR2 SQIVND (reference sequence). V was pared by 1 base and J by 4 bases, with 16 bases between. This CDR3 comprises 16 residues. CDR3 nucleotides: TGTGCCAGTAGTATAGGACAGGTCGGAGTCGGCTATGGCTACACCTTC. It encodes CASSIGQVGVGYGYTF.

V and J are TRBV6-6 and TRBJ1-1, with D perhaps matching TRBD1 (5 bases). Germline assignment: CDR1 MNHNY and CDR2 SVGAGI (reference sequence). V dropped 6 bases and J dropped 4 bases, with 21 bases sitting between them. The CDR3 is 16 residues long. Here the CDR3 reads CASRPAGPPHATEAFF. The CDR3 coding sequence is TGTGCCAGCAGACCCGCGGGACCCCCCCACGCCACTGAAGCTTTCTTT.

This clone has more than one count but fewer than ten. This chain uses TRBV19 with TRBJ1-1, with 8 positions matching TRBD1. Germline V gives CDR1 LNHDA, CDR2 SQIVND (reference sequence). The CDR3 runs to 13 residues. The V segment lost 10 bases and the J segment 3 bases; nucleotides outside the gene matches: 7. The CDR3 region has the DNA TGTGCCACAACGGACAGGGTCGACACTGAAGCTTTCTTT. Encoded protein: CATTDRVDTEAFF.

This rearrangement joins TRBV19 to TRBJ2-3; D ambiguous. This CDR3 region has 13 residues. The V end was cut by 7 bases, the J end by 6 bases, with 14 bases between. Germline values: CDR1 LNHDA, CDR2 SQIVND (reference sequence). The CDR3 sequence: CASTGSLVDTQYF. In DNA, the CDR3 is TGTGCCAGTACCGGGTCGCTGGTCGATACGCAGTATTTT.